A selection of T cell receptor beta chains follows, all from one sample in a study of T cells in Graves' hyperthyroidism and ophthalmopathy. TCRdb independently ran MiXCR on the multiplex PCR reads; one entry per CDR3 protein. The table has fewer than 500,000 distinct CDR3 sequences, about 14% seen once. Material for sequencing was blood. The receptor set was obtained from a woman aged 30 to 39 with Graves' ophthalmopathy. Each CDR3 is given with its conserved first and last residue. D genes are given only for firm matches. Clone size is stated in some rows and not others, as once, few, many or a class when expanded.

j_gene	len	v_gene	abundance	d_gene	CDR3aa	CDR3nt
TRBJ1-3	14	TRBV4-1	few	-	CASSSPNYGNTIYF	TGCGCCAGCAGCTCCCCGAATTACGGAAACACCATATATTTT
TRBJ2-7	15	TRBV11-2	many	-	CASSPSGAGGVEQYF	TGTGCCAGCAGCCCGTCGGGGGCAGGGGGGGTCGAGCAGTACTTC
TRBJ2-7	15	TRBV10-2	many	TRBD2	CASSGVERGAYEQYF	TGCGCCAGCAGTGGTGTAGAGCGGGGGGCCTACGAGCAGTACTTC
TRBJ2-7	14	TRBV6-6	few	-	CASSYCVDLGEQYF	TGTGCCAGCAGTTACTGTGTTGATTTAGGCGAGCAGTACTTC
TRBJ2-1	15	TRBV10-3	once	TRBD1	CAILEVAGGSGEQFF	TGCGCCATCCTTGAGGTGGCAGGGGGCTCGGGTGAGCAGTTCTTC
TRBJ1-1	13	TRBV11-3	many	-	CASLRFGTTEAFF	TGTGCCAGCCTGCGGTTCGGGACAACCGAAGCTTTCTTT
TRBJ2-1	14	TRBV28	many	-	CASSPGTRYNEQFF	TGTGCCAGCAGTCCTGGGACTCGGTACAATGAGCAGTTCTTC
TRBJ1-2	13	TRBV5-1	few	-	CASSHEGIYGYTF	TGCGCCAGCAGCCACGAGGGAATCTACGGCTACACCTTC
TRBJ1-1	15	TRBV28	many	-	CASSPWEGKNTEAFF	TGTGCCAGCAGTCCATGGGAGGGGAAGAACACTGAAGCTTTCTTT
TRBJ1-2	12	TRBV9	many	-	CASSVSGYGYTF	TGTGCCAGCAGCGTATCGGGCTATGGCTACACCTTC
TRBJ2-3	15	TRBV7-6	many	TRBD1	CASSLGSQGADTQYF	TGTGCCAGCAGCTTAGGGTCACAGGGGGCAGATACGCAGTATTTT
TRBJ1-1	15	TRBV20-1	few	-	CSAPHSQGLGTEAFF	TGCAGTGCTCCCCACTCCCAGGGACTGGGCACTGAAGCTTTCTTT
TRBJ2-2	15	TRBV9	many	-	CASSGGGWDTGELFF	TGTGCCAGCAGCGGAGGAGGGTGGGACACCGGGGAGCTGTTTTTT
TRBJ1-1	12	TRBV4-1	-	TRBD1	CASSRRDREAFF	TGCGCCAGCAGCCGCCGGGACAGGGAAGCTTTCTTT
TRBJ1-2	12	TRBV19	-	-	CASKDSYYGYTF	TGTGCCAGTAAAGACAGCTACTATGGCTACACCTTC
TRBJ1-3	14	TRBV2	many	-	CASSVDRVGNTIYF	TGTGCCAGCAGTGTCGATAGGGTTGGAAACACCATATATTTT
TRBJ1-1	16	TRBV20-1	many	-	CSARTRTAILNTEAFF	TGCAGTGCTAGAACGAGGACCGCGATCCTCAACACTGAAGCTTTCTTT
TRBJ1-2	11	TRBV12-3/TRBV12-4	many	-	CALLGEYGYTF	TGTGCTCTACTAGGAGAGTATGGCTACACCTTC
TRBJ2-3	16	TRBV7-9	few	-	CASSYTWRASTDTQYF	TGTGCCAGCAGCTACACCTGGCGGGCGTCCACAGATACGCAGTATTTT
TRBJ2-1	13	TRBV5-5	many	-	CASSFVEFDEQFF	TGTGCCAGCAGCTTTGTTGAATTCGATGAGCAGTTCTTC
TRBJ2-3	14	TRBV20-1	many	TRBD1	CSALTGESTDTQYF	TGCAGTGCCCTGACAGGGGAGAGCACAGATACGCAGTATTTT
TRBJ2-5	15	TRBV7-9	many	-	CASSLGAPYQETQYF	TGTGCCAGCAGCCTAGGGGCTCCCTACCAAGAGACCCAGTACTTC
TRBJ2-7	15	TRBV27	many	-	CASIGGTPKAYEQYF	TGTGCCAGCATAGGGGGGACCCCGAAGGCCTACGAGCAGTACTTC
TRBJ2-5	20	TRBV20-1	many	-	CSARAEATTAPNSFQETQYF	TGCAGTGCTAGAGCCGAAGCAACGACAGCCCCTAACTCCTTTCAAGAGACCCAGTACTTC
TRBJ2-4	20	TRBV30	-	TRBD2	CAWSFPPGLAGTLAKNIQYF	TGTGCCTGGAGTTTTCCCCCGGGACTAGCGGGGACTCTAGCCAAAAACATTCAGTACTTC
TRBJ1-1	12	TRBV11-3	many	-	CASSFTGAEAFF	TGTGCCAGCAGCTTTACAGGCGCTGAAGCTTTCTTT
TRBJ1-2	12	TRBV28	many	-	CASSFKAYGYTF	TGTGCCAGCAGCTTCAAGGCCTATGGCTACACCTTC
TRBJ1-1	13	TRBV7-9	few	-	CASSLVPQAEAFF	TGTGCCAGCAGCTTAGTGCCCCAGGCAGAAGCTTTCTTT
TRBJ2-1	13	TRBV10-3	-	TRBD2	CAVTSGTDREQFF	TGTGCCGTGACTAGCGGAACAGACCGGGAGCAGTTCTTC
TRBJ2-3	17	TRBV27	many	-	CASRNTRGVAFTDTQYF	TGTGCCAGCAGAAATACTCGCGGGGTAGCTTTCACAGATACGCAGTATTTT
TRBJ2-1	15	TRBV19	many	-	CASSIYTAGYNEQFF	TGTGCCAGTAGTATCTACACCGCAGGGTACAATGAGCAGTTCTTC
TRBJ2-3	15	TRBV20-1	many	TRBD1	CSATPRDREADTQYF	TGCAGTGCTACCCCGCGGGACAGGGAGGCAGATACGCAGTATTTT
TRBJ1-6	15	TRBV19	few	TRBD1	CASTETGIFDSPLHF	TGTGCCAGTACGGAGACAGGGATTTTCGATTCACCCCTCCACTTT
TRBJ2-7	17	TRBV30	many	TRBD1	CAWSEGTGSPWNDEQYF	TGTGCCTGGAGCGAGGGGACAGGGAGCCCCTGGAATGACGAGCAGTACTTC
TRBJ2-3	15	TRBV20-1	-	TRBD2	CSARSLAGATDTQYF	TGCAGTGCTAGATCACTAGCGGGGGCTACAGATACGCAGTATTTT
TRBJ2-3	14	TRBV12-3/TRBV12-4	many	-	CASSPKGFRDTQYF	TGTGCCAGCAGCCCAAAGGGATTTCGGGATACGCAGTATTTT
TRBJ2-3	13	TRBV18	many	TRBD2	CASSPGGTDTQYF	TGTGCCAGCTCACCGGGAGGGACAGATACGCAGTATTTT
TRBJ2-3	19	TRBV10-2	few	TRBD2	CASSDVRGAGGLSRDTQYF	TGCGCCAGCAGCGACGTTCGAGGGGCGGGGGGGCTGAGTCGAGATACGCAGTATTTT
TRBJ2-3	13	TRBV7-2	many	-	CASSPQNGATQYF	TGTGCCAGCAGCCCGCAAAATGGGGCGACGCAGTATTTT
TRBJ2-2	16	TRBV9	-	-	CASAYGIFNTGGELFF	TGTGCCAGCGCTTACGGGATTTTCAACACCGGTGGGGAGCTGTTTTTT
TRBJ2-3	17	TRBV4-1	-	TRBD1	CASSQNPGTGDPDTQYF	TGCGCCAGCAGCCAAAACCCCGGGACAGGGGATCCAGATACGCAGTATTTT
TRBJ2-7	15	TRBV11-1	many	-	CASSSAFSGTYEQYF	TGTGCCAGCAGCTCCGCCTTTAGCGGCACATACGAGCAGTACTTC
TRBJ2-3	17	TRBV7-9	once	-	CASSTTTGTESTDTQYF	TGTGCCAGCAGCACCACAACCGGGACGGAGTCCACAGATACGCAGTATTTT
TRBJ2-1	15	TRBV20-1	-	TRBD2	CSALAGGGIYNEQFF	TGCAGTGCTTTAGCCGGGGGGGGGATCTACAATGAGCAGTTCTTC
TRBJ2-3	15	TRBV6-1	many	-	CASSGGTISTDTQYF	TGTGCCAGCAGTGGGGGTACTATTAGCACAGATACGCAGTATTTT
TRBJ1-1	14	TRBV11-3	many	-	CASSPLGSGTEAFF	TGTGCCAGCAGCCCCCTAGGATCGGGCACTGAAGCTTTCTTT
TRBJ2-1	15	TRBV10-3	few	-	CAISESGVSYNEQFF	TGTGCCATCAGTGAGTCGGGGGTCTCCTACAATGAGCAGTTCTTC
TRBJ1-1	14	TRBV6-1	many	TRBD1	CASSAPGTGVKAFF	TGTGCCAGCAGTGCGCCCGGGACAGGGGTTAAAGCTTTCTTT
TRBJ1-2	15	TRBV6-1	many	-	CAIPRVGDTNYGYTF	TGTGCCATCCCGCGGGTTGGGGACACTAACTATGGCTACACCTTC
TRBJ1-4	18	TRBV5-1	many	TRBD1	CASSSQRTGEAANEKLFF	TGCGCCAGCAGCTCCCAACGGACAGGGGAAGCAGCTAATGAAAAACTGTTTTTT
TRBJ2-3	16	TRBV20-1	many	TRBD2	CSARDYSSGGAQTQYF	TGCAGTGCTAGAGATTATTCTAGCGGGGGGGCCCAGACGCAGTATTTT